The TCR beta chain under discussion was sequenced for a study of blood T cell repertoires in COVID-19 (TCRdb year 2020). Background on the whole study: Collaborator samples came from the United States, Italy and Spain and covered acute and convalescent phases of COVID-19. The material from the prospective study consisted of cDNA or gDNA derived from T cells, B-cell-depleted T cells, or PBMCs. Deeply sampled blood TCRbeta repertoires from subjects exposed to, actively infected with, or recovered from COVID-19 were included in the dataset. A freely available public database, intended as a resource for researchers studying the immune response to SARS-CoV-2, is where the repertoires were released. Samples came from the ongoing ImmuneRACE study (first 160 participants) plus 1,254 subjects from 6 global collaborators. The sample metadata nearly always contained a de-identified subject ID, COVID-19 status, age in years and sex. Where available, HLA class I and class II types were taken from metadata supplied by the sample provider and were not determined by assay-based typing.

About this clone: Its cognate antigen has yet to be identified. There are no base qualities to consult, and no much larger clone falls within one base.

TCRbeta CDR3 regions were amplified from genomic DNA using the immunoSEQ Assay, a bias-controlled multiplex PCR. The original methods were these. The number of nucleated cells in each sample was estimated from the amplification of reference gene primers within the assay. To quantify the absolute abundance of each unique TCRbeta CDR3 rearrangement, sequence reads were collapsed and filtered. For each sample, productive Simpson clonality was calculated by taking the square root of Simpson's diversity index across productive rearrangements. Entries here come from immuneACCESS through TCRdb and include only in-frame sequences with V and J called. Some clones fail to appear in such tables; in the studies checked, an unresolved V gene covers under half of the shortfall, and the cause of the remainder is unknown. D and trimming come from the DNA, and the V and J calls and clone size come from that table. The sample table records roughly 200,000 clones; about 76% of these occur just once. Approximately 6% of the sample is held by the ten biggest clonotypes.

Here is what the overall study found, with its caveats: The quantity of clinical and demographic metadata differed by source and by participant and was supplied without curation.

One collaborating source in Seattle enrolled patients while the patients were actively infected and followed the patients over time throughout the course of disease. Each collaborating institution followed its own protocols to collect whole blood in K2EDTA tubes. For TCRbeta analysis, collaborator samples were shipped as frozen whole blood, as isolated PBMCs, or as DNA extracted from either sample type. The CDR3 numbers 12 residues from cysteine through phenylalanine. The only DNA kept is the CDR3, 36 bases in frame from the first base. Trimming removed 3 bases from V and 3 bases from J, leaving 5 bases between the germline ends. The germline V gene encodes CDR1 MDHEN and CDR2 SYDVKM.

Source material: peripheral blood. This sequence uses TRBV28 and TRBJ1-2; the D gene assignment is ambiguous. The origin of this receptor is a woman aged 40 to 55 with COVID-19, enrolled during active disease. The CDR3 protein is CASSFADYGYTF. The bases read TGTGCCAGCAGTTTCGCAGACTATGGCTACACCTTC.